These 29 T cell receptor beta chains originate from one sample sequenced in a study of blood T cell repertoires in COVID-19. The data were produced by immunoSEQ multiplex PCR, yet TCRdb's version contains in-frame clones alone and is incomplete. The data contain 150,000 or so clones, around 82% of them singletons. Sequenced input: peripheral blood. Receptors were obtained from a man between 60 and 75 years old with active or convalescent COVID-19.

The J gene is TRBJ2-1, the V gene TRBV11-2; possible D gene TRBD1, 6 bases. The germline CDR1 and CDR2 sequences are SGHAT and FQNNGV. The V end was cut by 1 base, the J end by 8 bases, with 9 bases between. The CDR3 is 13 amino acids. CDR3 in amino acids: CASSLGRGYEQFF. The CDR3 nucleotides are TGTGCCAGCAGCTTAGGCAGGGGTTATGAGCAGTTCTTC.

The table lists this clone with a few counts. V and J are TRBV3-1 (or the pseudogene TRBV3-2) and TRBJ1-2, with D possibly being TRBD1 (6 bases). The CDR3 runs to 14 residues. Trimming took 5 bases from V and 4 from J, leaving 14 bases between them. Germline values: CDR1 LGHDT, CDR2 YNNKEL (reference sequence). CDR3 amino acids: CASSITGFGYGYTF. DNA of the CDR3: TGTGCCAGCAGCATAACAGGGTTCGGCTATGGCTACACCTTC.

The chain couples TRBV3-1 (or the pseudogene TRBV3-2) to TRBJ2-5, with TRBD2 identical over 9 bases. Per the germline V gene, CDR1 is LGHDT and CDR2 is YNNKEL (reference sequence). CDR3 size: 16 residues. After removal of 4 bases from V and 0 bases from J, the junction contained 6 bases not matched to a gene. The CDR3 sequence is CASSPSGGRHQETQYF. The CDR3 nucleotides read TGTGCCAGCAGCCCGAGCGGGGGGAGACACCAAGAGACCCAGTACTTC.

The CDR3 sequence is CASSLGGGRSTDTQYF. As DNA, the CDR3 is TGTGCCAGCAGCTTAGGAGGCGGGAGGAGCACAGATACGCAGTATTTT. The V call is TRBV11-2, the J call TRBJ2-3; 8 bases are a match to TRBD2. There are 16 residues in the CDR3. Germline V CDR1 and CDR2: SGHAT, FQNNGV. Trimming at V came to 1 base and at J to 0 bases, leaving 3 bases not matched to a gene.

The V and J genes are TRBV7-9 and TRBJ1-2; no firm D call. The ends were cut back, 5 bases at V and 3 bases at J, with 16 bases in the middle. The CDR3 spans 15 residues. CDR1 is SEHNR, CDR2 FQNEAQ, per germline (reference sequence). The CDR3 coding sequence is TGTGCCAGCAGCCCCAACTATAGGTCGGACTATGGCTACACCTTC. As protein: CASSPNYRSDYGYTF.

This clone has a single count. The chain employs TRBV18 and TRBJ1-1, with TRBD1 as a possible D gene (6 bases). Germline lookup yields CDR1 KGHSH and CDR2 LQKENI. This CDR3 comprises 17 residues. The V end was cut by 0 bases, the J end by 2 bases, with 16 bases between. In DNA form, the CDR3 reads TGTGCCAGCTCACCACCGATCGGGGGGCGTGGAAACACTGAAGCTTTCTTT. Amino acids: CASSPPIGGRGNTEAFF.

The V gene is TRBV27, the J gene TRBJ1-2; 11 positions agree with TRBD1. Germline V gives CDR1 MNHEY, CDR2 SMNVEV (reference sequence). This CDR3 comprises 14 residues. Trimming took 6 bases from V and 4 from J; bases not matched to a gene: 4. The DNA for the CDR3 is TGTGCCAGCAGGGGGACAGGGGGTTCCTATGGCTACACCTTC. Its translation is CASRGTGGSYGYTF.

Points on this clone: A junction boundary mismatches the germline segment, possibly from a read error. V is TRBV3-1 (or the pseudogene TRBV3-2) and J is TRBJ1-5, with D uncertain. Germline lookup yields CDR1 LGHDT and CDR2 YNNKEL (reference sequence). The CDR3 is made up of 15 amino acids. CDR3 protein: CASSQVPGSNQPQHF. The CDR3 nucleotides are TGTGCCAGCAGCCAAGTTCCGGGGAGCAACCAGCCCCAGCATTTT.

This chain uses TRBV15 with TRBJ1-2; D may be TRBD1 (6 bases). The V end lost 5 bases, the J end lost 8 bases, and 21 bases lay between the germline ends. The CDR3 contains 15 residues. Germline-derived CDR1 and CDR2 are LNHNV and YYDKDF (reference sequence). DNA of the CDR3: TGTGCCACCAGCGCCAACATTGGGACATCCGGAGGCTACACCTTC. Amino acid sequence: CATSANIGTSGGYTF.

This chain joins TRBV6-5 and TRBJ2-2; D not certain. The ends were cut back, 4 bases at V and 0 bases at J, with 3 bases in the middle. This CDR3 contains 13 residues. Germline CDR1 reads MNHEY; CDR2 reads SVGAGI. The CDR3 is CASSSSNTGELFF. The CDR3 DNA is TGTGCCAGCAGTTCCTCGAACACCGGGGAGCTGTTTTTT.

This chain connects TRBV5-1 to TRBJ2-4, with 8 nucleotides matching TRBD1. V dropped 4 bases and J dropped 7; count of bases not matched to a gene: 7. This CDR3 has 14 amino acids. CDR1 SGHRS and CDR2 YFSETQ come from the germline V gene. The CDR3 loop reads CASSMGQGANIQYF. The CDR3 DNA sequence: TGCGCCAGCAGCATGGGGCAGGGGGCGAACATTCAGTACTTC.

This chain joins TRBV3-1 (or the pseudogene TRBV3-2) and TRBJ1-6, with a possible D match to TRBD1 (5 bases). The CDR3 consists of 16 residues. Trimming took 4 bases from V and 9 from J, leaving 19 bases between them. From germline, CDR1 is LGHDT and CDR2 YNNKEL (reference sequence). CDR3 coding DNA: TGTGCCAGCAGCCGATCGACAGTTGGGTTGGGTTCACCCCTCCACTTT. Protein: CASSRSTVGLGSPLHF.

The chain carries TRBV2 and TRBJ1-6, with 11 bases fitting TRBD1. V dropped 4 bases and J dropped 2; count of bases not matched to a gene: 1. This CDR3 region has 16 residues. Germline values: CDR1 SNHLY, CDR2 FYNNEI. The DNA of the CDR3 is TGTGCCAGCAGTGGGACAGGGGGCACCTATAATTCACCCCTCCACTTT. It is translated as CASSGTGGTYNSPLHF.

The V gene is TRBV5-8, the J gene TRBJ2-2, with 13 bases that match TRBD2. V gave up 4 bases and J gave up 6 bases; unmatched junction bases: 6. The germline V gene encodes CDR1 SGHTS and CDR2 YDEGEE. The CDR3 spans 16 residues. The DNA for the CDR3 is TGTGCCAGCAGCCTGGGGACTAGCGGGATCTCCGGGGAGCTGTTTTTT. Translated, it gives CASSLGTSGISGELFF.

This clone has just one count. The chain has TRBV4-1 and TRBJ1-2; D uncertain. The CDR3 extends over 13 amino acids. Germline V CDR1 and CDR2: MGHRA, YSYEKL. V was shortened by 4 bases and J by 8 bases, with 14 bases between the two germline ends. This CDR3 is CASSRFLAGGYTF. The CDR3, as DNA: TGCGCCAGCAGCCGGTTTTTGGCGGGCGGCTACACCTTC.

The chain links TRBV27 to TRBJ2-3, with 9 nucleotides matching TRBD1. The J segment lost 4 bases and the V segment lost 6 bases, leaving 8 bases of the junction unmatched. CDR1 and CDR2 from the germline V gene are MNHEY and SMNVEV (reference sequence). The CDR3 has 15 amino acids. CDR3 sequence reads: CASRTRQGGPDTQYF. The CDR3 DNA follows: TGTGCCAGCAGAACCAGACAGGGGGGGCCAGATACGCAGTATTTT.

The chain carries TRBV19 and TRBJ1-2; 8 nucleotides match TRBD1. The CDR3 spans 13 residues. Germline loops: CDR1 LNHDA, CDR2 SQIVND (reference sequence). The junction had 4 bases not matched to a gene; V was cut back by 6 bases and J by 4 bases. The CDR3 bases are TGTGCCAGTAGCCACAGGGGGTTCTATGGCTACACCTTC. Its protein is CASSHRGFYGYTF.

V and J are TRBV24-1 and TRBJ2-1; TRBD2 matches at 9 bases. V lost 5 bases, J lost 0 bases, and 4 bases stayed unmatched. This CDR3 spans 16 amino acids. CDR1 and CDR2 (germline): KGHDR, SFDVKD. The CDR3 region is CATSGLAGSSYNEQFF. Here the CDR3 DNA reads TGTGCCACCAGTGGGCTAGCGGGAAGCTCCTACAATGAGCAGTTCTTC.

This clone occurred a few times. V gene TRBV10-3 combines with J gene TRBJ2-3, with a tentative D call TRBD1 (5 bases). Germline V CDR1 and CDR2: ENHRY, SYGVKD. The CDR3 spans 15 residues. V dropped 4 bases and J dropped 0 bases, with 11 bases sitting between them. The CDR3 nucleotides read TGTGCCATCAGTGGAAGGACAACTAGCACAGATACGCAGTATTTT. Translating gives CAISGRTTSTDTQYF.

This chain links TRBV14 with TRBJ2-7, with TRBD1 matching 7 bases. V lost 0 bases, J lost 4 bases, and 3 bases stayed unmatched. The CDR3 has 14 amino acids. Germline V gene sequence: CDR1 SGHDN, CDR2 FVKESK. CDR3: CASSQDPGQYEQYF. CDR3 DNA: TGTGCCAGCAGCCAAGATCCGGGACAGTACGAGCAGTACTTC.

V usage is TRBV28 and J usage is TRBJ2-7, with TRBD2 as a possible D gene (5 bases). CDR1 is MDHEN, CDR2 SYDVKM, per germline. V shed 5 bases and J shed 3 bases, with 14 bases lying between them. The CDR3 length is 14 residues. The CDR3, as DNA: TGTGCCAGCAGTCTCCGGGGAAATTACTACGAGCAGTACTTC. Translated, it gives CASSLRGNYYEQYF. Complete variable domain (other parts from reference TRBV28 and TRBJ2-7): DVKVTQSSRYLVKRTGEKVFLECVQDMDHENMFWYRQDPGLGLRLIYFSYDVKMKEKGDIPEGYSVSREKKERFSLILESASTNQTSMYLCASSLRGNYYEQYFGPGTRLTVT.

This clone was picked up a small number of times. The CDR3 is CATSDSLVTSGNEQFF. DNA of the CDR3: TGTGCCACCAGTGATTCCCTCGTCACTAGCGGGAATGAGCAGTTCTTC. The chain uses TRBV24-1 and TRBJ2-1, with 9 nucleotides matching TRBD2. The length of the CDR3 is 16 residues. CDR1 and CDR2 (germline): KGHDR, SFDVKD. The junction had 8 bases not matched to a gene; V was cut back by 2 bases and J by 7 bases.

The V gene is TRBV6-4, the J gene TRBJ2-2, with D possibly TRBD1 on 6 matching bases. Trimming removed 6 bases from V and 0 bases from J, with 14 bases in between. CDR3 length: 16 residues. Looked up from germline, CDR1 is MRHNA and CDR2 is SNTAGT. CDR3 nucleotide sequence: TGTGCCAGCAGACGGACACAGGGCACGAACACCGGGGAGCTGTTTTTT. Protein: CASRRTQGTNTGELFF.

This clone occurred once. This sequence joins TRBV21-1 and TRBJ2-1; TRBD1 is the table's D call and was not checked against the DNA. TRBV21-1 represents a pseudogene. The CDR3 consists of 18 residues. The CDR3 DNA is TGTGCCAGCAGCAAAAACCGGGACAGGGGGCCCACCTACAATGAGCAGTTCTTC. It codes for CASSKNRDRGPTYNEQFF.

The gene calls are TRBV6-1 and TRBJ1-1, with 8 bases aligning to TRBD1. Trimming removed 0 bases from V and 3 bases from J; junction bases left unmatched: 12. Germline assignment: CDR1 MNHNS and CDR2 SASEGT. The CDR3 length is 18 residues. In DNA, the CDR3 is TGTGCCAGCAGTGAAGCGCTTCCAGGGGGCGGTTTGGACACTGAAGCTTTCTTT. Translated, it gives CASSEALPGGGLDTEAFF.

V usage is TRBV28 and J usage is TRBJ2-4, with 7 positions matching TRBD1. The V segment lost 7 bases and the J segment 0 bases; nucleotides outside the gene matches: 9. In germline, CDR1 is MDHEN, CDR2 SYDVKM. The CDR3 length is 16 residues. CDR3 sequence: CASNSGQAIAKNIQYF. DNA for the CDR3: TGTGCCAGCAATTCAGGACAGGCAATAGCCAAAAACATTCAGTACTTC.

V is TRBV6-5 and J is TRBJ2-2; D unresolved. The CDR3 spans 15 residues. V lost 4 bases to trimming and J lost 6 bases, with 15 bases between them. CDR1 MNHEY and CDR2 SVGAGI come from the germline V gene. CDR3 loop: CASSLSLRVAGELFF. The CDR3 DNA sequence: TGTGCCAGCAGTTTAAGTCTCCGGGTGGCCGGGGAGCTGTTTTTT.

Points on this clone: An end of the junction differs from the germline gene, which may be a read error. The genes are TRBV7-9 and TRBJ2-7, with unresolved D. The CDR3 contains 16 residues. Per germline, CDR1 SEHNR and CDR2 FQNEAQ (reference sequence). CDR3 bases: TGTGCCAGCAGCTCAACGACTCGGAGCCCTACCTACGGGCAGTACTTC. Translated, it gives CASSSTTRSPTYGQYF.

The J gene is TRBJ1-4, the V gene TRBV3-1 (or the pseudogene TRBV3-2); maybe TRBD1 (6 bases). Germline lookup yields CDR1 LGHDT and CDR2 YNNKEL (reference sequence). The CDR3 has 17 residues. V lost 0 bases and J lost 8, with 19 bases in between. CDR3 sequence (DNA): TGTGCCAGCAGCCAAGACATTTTCCCTGGCAGGGGAGAAAAACTGTTTTTT. Translated, it gives CASSQDIFPGRGEKLFF.